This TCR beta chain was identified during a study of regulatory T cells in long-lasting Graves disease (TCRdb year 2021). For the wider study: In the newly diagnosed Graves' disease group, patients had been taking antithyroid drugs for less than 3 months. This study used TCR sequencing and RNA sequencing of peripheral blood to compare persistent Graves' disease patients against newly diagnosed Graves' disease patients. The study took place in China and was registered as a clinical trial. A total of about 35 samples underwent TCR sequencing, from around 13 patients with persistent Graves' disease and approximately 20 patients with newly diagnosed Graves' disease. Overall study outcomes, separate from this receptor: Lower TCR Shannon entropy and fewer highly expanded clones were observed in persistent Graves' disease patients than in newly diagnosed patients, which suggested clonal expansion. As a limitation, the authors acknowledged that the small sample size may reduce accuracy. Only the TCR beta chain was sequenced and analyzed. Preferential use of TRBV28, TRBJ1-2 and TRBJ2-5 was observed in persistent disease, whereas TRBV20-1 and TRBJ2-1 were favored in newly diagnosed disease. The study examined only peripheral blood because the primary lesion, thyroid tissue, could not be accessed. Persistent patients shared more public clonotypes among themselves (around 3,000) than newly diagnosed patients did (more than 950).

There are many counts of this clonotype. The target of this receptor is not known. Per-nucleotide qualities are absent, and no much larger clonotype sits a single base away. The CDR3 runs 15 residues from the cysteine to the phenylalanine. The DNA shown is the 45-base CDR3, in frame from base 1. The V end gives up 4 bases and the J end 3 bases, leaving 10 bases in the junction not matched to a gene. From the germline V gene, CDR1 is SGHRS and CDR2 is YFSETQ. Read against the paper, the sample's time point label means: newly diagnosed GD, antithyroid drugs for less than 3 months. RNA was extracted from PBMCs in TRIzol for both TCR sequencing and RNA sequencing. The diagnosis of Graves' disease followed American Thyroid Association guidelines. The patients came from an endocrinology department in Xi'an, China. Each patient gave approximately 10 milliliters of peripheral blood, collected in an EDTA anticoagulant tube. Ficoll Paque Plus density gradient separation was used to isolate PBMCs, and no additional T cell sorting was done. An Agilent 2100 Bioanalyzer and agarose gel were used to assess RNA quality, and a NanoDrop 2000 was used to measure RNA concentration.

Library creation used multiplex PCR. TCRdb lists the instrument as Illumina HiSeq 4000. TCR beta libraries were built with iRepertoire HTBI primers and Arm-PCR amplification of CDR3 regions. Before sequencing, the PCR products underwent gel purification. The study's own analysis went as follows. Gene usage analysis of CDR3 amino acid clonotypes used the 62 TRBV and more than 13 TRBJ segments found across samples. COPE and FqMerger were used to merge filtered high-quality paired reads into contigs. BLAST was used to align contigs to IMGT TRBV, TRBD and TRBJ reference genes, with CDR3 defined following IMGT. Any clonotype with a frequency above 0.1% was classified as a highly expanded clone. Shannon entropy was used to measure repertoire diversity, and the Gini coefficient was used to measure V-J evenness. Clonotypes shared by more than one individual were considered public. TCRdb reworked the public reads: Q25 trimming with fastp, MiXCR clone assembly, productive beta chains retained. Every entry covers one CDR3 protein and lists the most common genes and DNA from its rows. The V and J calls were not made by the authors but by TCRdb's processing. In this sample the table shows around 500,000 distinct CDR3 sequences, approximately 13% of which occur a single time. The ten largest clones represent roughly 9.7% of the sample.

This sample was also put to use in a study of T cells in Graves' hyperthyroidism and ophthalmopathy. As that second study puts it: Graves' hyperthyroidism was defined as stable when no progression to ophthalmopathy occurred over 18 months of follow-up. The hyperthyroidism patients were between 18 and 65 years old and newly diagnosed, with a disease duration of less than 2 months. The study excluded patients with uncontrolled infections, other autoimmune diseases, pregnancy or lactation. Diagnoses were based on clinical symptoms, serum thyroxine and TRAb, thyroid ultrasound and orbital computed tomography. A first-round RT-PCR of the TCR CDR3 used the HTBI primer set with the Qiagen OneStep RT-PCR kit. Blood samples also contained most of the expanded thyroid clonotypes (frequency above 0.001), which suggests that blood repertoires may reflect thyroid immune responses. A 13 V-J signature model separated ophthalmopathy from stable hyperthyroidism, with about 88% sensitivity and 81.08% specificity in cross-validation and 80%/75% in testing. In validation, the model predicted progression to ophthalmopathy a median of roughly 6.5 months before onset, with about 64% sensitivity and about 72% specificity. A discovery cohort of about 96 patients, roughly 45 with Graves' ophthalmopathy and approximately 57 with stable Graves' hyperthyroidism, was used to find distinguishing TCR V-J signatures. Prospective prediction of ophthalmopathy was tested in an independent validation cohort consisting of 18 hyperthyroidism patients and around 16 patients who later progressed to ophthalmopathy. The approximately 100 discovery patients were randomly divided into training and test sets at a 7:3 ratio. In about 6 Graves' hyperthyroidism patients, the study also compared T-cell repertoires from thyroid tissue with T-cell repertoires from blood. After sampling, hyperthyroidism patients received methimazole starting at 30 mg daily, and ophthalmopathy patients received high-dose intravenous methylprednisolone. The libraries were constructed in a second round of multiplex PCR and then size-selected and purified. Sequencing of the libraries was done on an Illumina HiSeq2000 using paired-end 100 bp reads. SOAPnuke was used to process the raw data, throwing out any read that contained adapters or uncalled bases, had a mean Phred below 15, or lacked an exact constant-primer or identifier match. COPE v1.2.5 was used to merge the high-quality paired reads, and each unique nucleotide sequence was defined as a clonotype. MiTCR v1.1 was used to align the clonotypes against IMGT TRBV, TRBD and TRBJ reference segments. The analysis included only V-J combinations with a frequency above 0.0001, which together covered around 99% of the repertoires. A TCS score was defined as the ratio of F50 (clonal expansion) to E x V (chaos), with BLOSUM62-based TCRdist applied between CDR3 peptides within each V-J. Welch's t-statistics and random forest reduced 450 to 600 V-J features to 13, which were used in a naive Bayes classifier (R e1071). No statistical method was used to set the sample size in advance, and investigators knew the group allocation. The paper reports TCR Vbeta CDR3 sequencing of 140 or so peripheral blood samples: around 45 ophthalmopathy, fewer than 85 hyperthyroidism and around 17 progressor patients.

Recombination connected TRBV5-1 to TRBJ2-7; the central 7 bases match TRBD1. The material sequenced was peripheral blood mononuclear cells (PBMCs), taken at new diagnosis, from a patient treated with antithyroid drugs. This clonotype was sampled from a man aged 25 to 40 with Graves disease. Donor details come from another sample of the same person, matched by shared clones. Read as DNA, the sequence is TGCGCCAGCAGCCCGGCCGGGACAGAGTACTACGAGCAGTACTTC. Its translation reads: CASSPAGTEYYEQYF.